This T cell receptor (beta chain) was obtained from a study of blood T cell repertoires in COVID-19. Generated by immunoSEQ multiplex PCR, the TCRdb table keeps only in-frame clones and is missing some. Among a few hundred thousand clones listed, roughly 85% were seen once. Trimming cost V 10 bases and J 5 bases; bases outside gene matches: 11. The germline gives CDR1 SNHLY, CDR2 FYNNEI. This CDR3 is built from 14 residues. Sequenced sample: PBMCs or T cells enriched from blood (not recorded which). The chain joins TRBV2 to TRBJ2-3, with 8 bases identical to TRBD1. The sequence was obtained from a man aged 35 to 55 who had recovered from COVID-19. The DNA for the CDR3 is TGTGCCACACGACAGGGGTCGGTAGTAGATACGCAGTATTTT. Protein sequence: CATRQGSVVDTQYF.